The 20 T cell receptor beta chains reported below all come from one sample, sequenced in a study of T cell responses to AZD1222 COVID-19 vaccine. The repertoire was sequenced with immunoSEQ multiplex PCR; TCRdb's copy has only in-frame clones and lacks some. The sample consists of just under 150,000 clones, over 75% of them appearing once. The sequencing here drew on peripheral blood, taken 28 days after the second dose of the MenACWY control vaccine. These receptors were obtained from an adult who received the MenACWY meningococcal vaccine as a control.

The gene calls are TRBV5-4 and TRBJ1-1; unclear D gene. Trimming took 4 bases from V and 2 from J, leaving 15 bases between them. From germline, CDR1 is SGHNT and CDR2 YYREEE (reference sequence). The length of the CDR3 is 15 residues. CDR3 DNA: TGTGCCAGCAGCCCAGTGCGGAGGGATAACACTGAAGCTTTCTTT. The encoded protein is CASSPVRRDNTEAFF.

The chain employs TRBV6-5 and TRBJ2-2, with D maybe TRBD1 (6 bases). The V and J ends lost 7 bases and 3 bases respectively, with 12 bases between them. This CDR3 region has 14 residues. Germline V lookup: CDR1 MNHEY, CDR2 SVGAGI. CDR3 sequence (DNA): TGTGCCAGCAAGTGGGGGCCGGACACCGGGGAGCTGTTTTTT. Amino acid sequence: CASKWGPDTGELFF.

The gene calls are TRBV5-5 and TRBJ1-1; TRBD1 aligns across 8 bases. Germline V gene lookup returns CDR1 SGHKS and CDR2 YYEKEE (reference sequence). This CDR3 spans 13 amino acids. With 4 bases clipped from V and 9 bases from J, the junction kept 8 bases outside the gene matches. The chain's CDR3 is CASSDRQGIKAFF. CDR3 nucleotides: TGTGCCAGCAGCGACCGACAGGGGATTAAAGCTTTCTTT.

This clone has only one observation. The V and J genes are TRBV5-4 and TRBJ2-1; D ambiguous. Germline V CDR1 and CDR2: SGHNT, YYREEE (reference sequence). Trimming shortened V by 4 bases and J by 9 bases, and 14 bases separated the two germline ends. This CDR3 has 13 residues. CDR3 residues: CASSHLSGLEQFF. DNA of the CDR3: TGTGCCAGCAGCCATTTGTCGGGTCTTGAGCAGTTCTTC.

The rearrangement uses TRBV7-9 and TRBJ2-1; possibly TRBD1 or TRBD2 for D (6 bases each). This CDR3 is 15 amino acids long. Germline values: CDR1 SEHNR, CDR2 FQNEAQ (reference sequence). Deletions cut 2 bases from V and 6 bases from J, with 14 bases between. CDR3 residues: CASSLNGGLLNEQFF. In DNA form, the CDR3 reads TGTGCCAGCAGCTTAAACGGGGGCCTTCTCAATGAGCAGTTCTTC. Combining the CDR3 with reference TRBV7-9 and TRBJ2-1 gives the whole variable domain DTGVSQNPRHKITKRGQNVTFRCDPISEHNRLYWYRQTLGQGPEFLTYFQNEAQLEKSRLLSDRFSAERPKGSFSTLEIQRTEQGDSAMYLCASSLNGGLLNEQFFGPGTRLTVL.

CDR3 loop: CASGLDRGYEQYF. DNA of the CDR3: TGTGCTAGTGGTTTGGATCGGGGCTACGAGCAGTACTTC. J is TRBJ2-7 and V is TRBV12-5, with a weak D call TRBD2 (5 bases). V was trimmed by 1 base and J by 3 bases, leaving 7 bases between them. The CDR3 length is 13 residues. Germline CDR1 is LGHNT and CDR2 is FRNRAP.

The V and J genes are TRBV28 and TRBJ1-5; 10 bases align to TRBD1. Germline CDR1 reads MDHEN; CDR2 reads SYDVKM. Trimming at V came to 4 bases and at J to 4 bases, leaving 4 bases not matched to a gene. CDR3 size: 15 residues. The CDR3 sequence is CASSSGTGVNQPQHF. In nucleotides, the CDR3 is TGTGCCAGCAGTTCCGGGACAGGGGTTAATCAGCCCCAGCATTTT.

This clone was seen only once. The genes are TRBV11-2 and TRBJ1-1; a weak D match, TRBD1 (5 bases). The CDR3 runs 14 residues. CDR1 is SGHAT, CDR2 FQNNGV, per germline. The V and J ends lost 4 bases and 0 bases respectively, with 9 bases between them. CDR3 sequence: CASSSSRVNTEAFF. The CDR3 DNA reads as TGTGCCAGCAGCTCGTCCAGGGTGAACACTGAAGCTTTCTTT.

The chain employs TRBV6-2 or TRBV6-3 and TRBJ2-3; D gene unclear. Germline-derived CDR1 and CDR2 are MNHEY and SVGEGT. This CDR3 has 14 residues. The V end was cut by 6 bases, the J end by 0 bases, with 10 bases between. CDR3 region: CASSTLESTDTQYF. Here the CDR3 DNA reads TGTGCCAGCAGCACCTTAGAGAGCACAGATACGCAGTATTTT.

The J gene is TRBJ2-2, the V gene TRBV9; TRBD2 aligns across 14 bases. Germline CDR1 and CDR2: SGDLS and YYNGEE. Trimming removed 4 bases from V and 3 bases from J; junction bases left unmatched: 2. CDR3 length equals 16 residues. Here the CDR3 reads CASSLGLAGDTGELFF. The DNA for the CDR3 is TGTGCCAGCAGCCTGGGACTAGCGGGGGACACCGGGGAGCTGTTTTTT.

In this sample, this clone turned up once. V and J are TRBV7-9 and TRBJ2-7; no clear D gene. Germline V gene sequence: CDR1 SEHNR, CDR2 FQNEAQ (reference sequence). Trimming removed 5 bases from V and 1 base from J, with 9 bases in between. The CDR3 sequence is 13 residues long. The CDR3 region is CASSPGRSYEQYF. The CDR3 DNA follows: TGTGCCAGCAGCCCTGGCAGGTCCTACGAGCAGTACTTC.

The chain joins TRBV29-1 to TRBJ2-1, with a weak D call TRBD2 (6 bases). CDR3 length equals 12 residues. CDR1 is SQVTM, CDR2 ANQGSEA, per germline. Trimming took 6 bases from V and 4 from J, leaving 10 bases between them. The CDR3 DNA follows: TGCAGCGTACTAGCTCCTTACAATGAGCAGTTCTTC. Residues: CSVLAPYNEQFF.

A single count supports this clone. The chain couples TRBV7-9 to TRBJ1-5; tentatively, D is TRBD1 (5 bases). The CDR3 is made up of 13 amino acids. From germline, CDR1 is SEHNR and CDR2 FQNEAQ (reference sequence). V lost 0 bases and J lost 7, with 7 bases in between. DNA for the CDR3: TGTGCCAGCAGCTTAGCGACAGCACAGCCCCAGCATTTT. Translation: CASSLATAQPQHF.

The chain is built from TRBV28 and TRBJ1-2, with unresolved D. The CDR3 loop spans 14 amino acids. Trimming took off 6 bases at V and 8 bases at J, with 19 bases between the two ends. Germline CDR1 MDHEN, CDR2 SYDVKM. The CDR3 region has the DNA TGTGCCAGCAGCCGGTCCCTGGGAGAGTGGGGCTACACCTTC. Encoded protein: CASSRSLGEWGYTF.

The chain carries TRBV11-3 and TRBJ2-4; a possible D gene is TRBD1 (6 bases). Trimming stripped 3 bases from V and 1 base from J, with 7 bases between. Germline CDR1 is SGHNT and CDR2 is YENEEA. The CDR3 has 14 residues. As DNA, the CDR3 is TGTGCCAGCAGCTTTGGGGGCGCCAAAAACATTCAGTACTTC. This gives the protein CASSFGGAKNIQYF. The full variable domain, completed using reference TRBV11-3 and TRBJ2-4, is EAGVVQSPRYKIIEKKQPVAFWCNPISGHNTLYWYLQNLGQGPELLIRYENEEAVDDSQLPKDRFSAERLKGVDSTLKIQPAELGDSAVYLCASSFGGAKNIQYFGAGTRLSVL.

The chain recombines TRBV15 with TRBJ1-5; the D gene is possibly TRBD1 (5 bases). The CDR3 runs 15 residues. The germline V gene has CDR1 LNHNV and CDR2 YYDKDF (reference sequence). Deletions cut 5 bases from V and 3 bases from J, with 14 bases between. The CDR3 spells CATSDRDGLNQPQHF. CDR3 coding DNA: TGTGCCACCAGCGATAGGGACGGACTCAATCAGCCCCAGCATTTT.

CDR3 coding DNA: TGTGCCAGCAGCGGACAGGGAGCGAACACCGGGGAGCTGTTTTTT. It is translated as CASSGQGANTGELFF. The chain has TRBV11-3 and TRBJ2-2; 8 bases align to TRBD1. Trimming removed 5 bases from V and 0 bases from J; junction bases left unmatched: 2. Germline V gene lookup returns CDR1 SGHNT and CDR2 YENEEA. This CDR3 comprises 15 residues.

V usage is TRBV7-9 and J usage is TRBJ2-7, with D unresolved. The CDR3 contains 11 residues. Germline V CDR1 and CDR2: SEHNR, FQNEAQ (reference sequence). Trimming shortened V by 3 bases and J by 6 bases, and 6 bases separated the two germline ends. CDR3 residues: CASSFDREQYF. CDR3 coding DNA: TGTGCCAGCAGCTTTGATCGCGAGCAGTACTTC.

The chain employs TRBV5-6 and TRBJ2-1; D may match TRBD1 or TRBD2 (5 bases each). V gave up 4 bases and J gave up 1 base, with 9 bases separating them. Looked up from germline, CDR1 is SGHDT and CDR2 is YYEEEE. The CDR3 has 14 residues. CDR3 in amino acids: CASSPGPSYNEQFF. The CDR3, as DNA: TGTGCCAGCAGCCCGGGGCCTTCCTACAATGAGCAGTTCTTC.

The gene calls are TRBV18 and TRBJ1-1; tentatively, D is TRBD1 (6 bases). Trimming pared 0 bases from V and 5 bases from J, leaving 13 bases between. The length of the CDR3 is 15 residues. CDR1 and CDR2 (germline): KGHSH, LQKENI. The CDR3 spells CASSPPGQGRTEAFF. DNA for the CDR3: TGTGCCAGCTCACCACCGGGGCAGGGGAGGACTGAAGCTTTCTTT.